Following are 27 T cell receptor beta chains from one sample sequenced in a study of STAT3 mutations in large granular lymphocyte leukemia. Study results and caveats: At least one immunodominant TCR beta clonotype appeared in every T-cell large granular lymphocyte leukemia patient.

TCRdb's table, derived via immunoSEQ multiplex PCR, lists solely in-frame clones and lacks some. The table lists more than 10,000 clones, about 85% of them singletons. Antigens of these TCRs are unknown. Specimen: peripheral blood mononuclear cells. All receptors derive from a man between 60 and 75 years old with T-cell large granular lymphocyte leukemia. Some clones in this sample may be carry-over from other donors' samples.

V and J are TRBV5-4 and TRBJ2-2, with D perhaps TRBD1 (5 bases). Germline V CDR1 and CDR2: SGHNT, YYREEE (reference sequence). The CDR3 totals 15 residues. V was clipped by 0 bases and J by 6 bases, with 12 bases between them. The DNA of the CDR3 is TGTGCCAGCAGCTTGGCCAGGGAAGGAGCCGGGGAGCTGTTTTTT. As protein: CASSLAREGAGELFF.

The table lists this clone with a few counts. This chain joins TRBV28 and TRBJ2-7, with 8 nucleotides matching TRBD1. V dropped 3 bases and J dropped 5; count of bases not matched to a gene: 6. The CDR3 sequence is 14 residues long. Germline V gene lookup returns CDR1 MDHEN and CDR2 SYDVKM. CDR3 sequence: CASSLDRVVHEQYF. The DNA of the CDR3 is TGTGCCAGCAGTTTGGACAGGGTGGTCCACGAGCAGTACTTC.

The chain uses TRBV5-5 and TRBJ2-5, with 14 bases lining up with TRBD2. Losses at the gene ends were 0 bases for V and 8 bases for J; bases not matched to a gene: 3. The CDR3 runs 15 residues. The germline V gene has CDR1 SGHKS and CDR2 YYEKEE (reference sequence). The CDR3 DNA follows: TGTGCCAGCAGCTTGGAGGGACTAGCGGGAGACACCCAGTACTTC. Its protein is CASSLEGLAGDTQYF. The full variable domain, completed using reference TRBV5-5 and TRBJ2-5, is DAGVTQSPTHLIKTRGQQVTLRCSPISGHKSVSWYQQVLGQGPQFIFQYYEKEERGRGNFPDRFSARQFPNYSSELNVNALLLGDSALYLCASSLEGLAGDTQYFGPGTRLLVL.

CDR3 sequence reads: CAWMRDRALAYGYTF. CDR3 DNA: TGTGCCTGGATGCGGGACAGGGCTCTCGCCTATGGCTACACCTTC. The V call is TRBV30, the J call TRBJ1-2; 9 nucleotides line up with TRBD1. Germline V gene data show CDR1 as GTSNPN and CDR2 as SVGIG (reference sequence). This CDR3 has 15 amino acids. V lost 4 bases, J lost 4 bases, and 10 bases stayed unmatched. Complete variable domain (other parts from reference TRBV30 and TRBJ1-2): SQTIHQWPATLVQPVGSPLSLECTVEGTSNPNLYWYRQAAGRGLQLLFYSVGIGQISSEVPQNLSASRPQDRQFILSSKKLLLSDSGFYLCAWMRDRALAYGYTFGSGTRLTVV.

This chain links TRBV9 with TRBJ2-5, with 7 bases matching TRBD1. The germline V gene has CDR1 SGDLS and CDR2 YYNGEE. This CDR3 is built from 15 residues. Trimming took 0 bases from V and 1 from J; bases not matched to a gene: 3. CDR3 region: CASSVEGQFQETQYF. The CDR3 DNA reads TGTGCCAGCAGCGTAGAGGGACAGTTCCAAGAGACCCAGTACTTC.

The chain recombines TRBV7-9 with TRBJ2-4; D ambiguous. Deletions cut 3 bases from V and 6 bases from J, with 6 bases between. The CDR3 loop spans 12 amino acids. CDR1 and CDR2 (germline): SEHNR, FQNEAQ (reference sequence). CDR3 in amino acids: CASSFKGNIQYF. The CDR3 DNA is TGTGCCAGCAGCTTTAAAGGAAACATTCAGTACTTC.

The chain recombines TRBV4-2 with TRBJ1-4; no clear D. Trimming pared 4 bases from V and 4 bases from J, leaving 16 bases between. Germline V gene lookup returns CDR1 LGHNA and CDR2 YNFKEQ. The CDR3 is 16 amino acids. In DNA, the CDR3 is TGTGCCAGCAGCCTGACCCCCAAGGGATTTAATGAAAAACTGTTTTTT. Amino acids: CASSLTPKGFNEKLFF.

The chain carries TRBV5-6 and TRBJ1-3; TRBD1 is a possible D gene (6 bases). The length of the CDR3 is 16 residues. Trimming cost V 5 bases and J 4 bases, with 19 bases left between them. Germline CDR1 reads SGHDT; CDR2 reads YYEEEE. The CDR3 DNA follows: TGTGCCAGCAGTTTACCGGGACAATCTCTGGGAAACACCATATATTTT. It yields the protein CASSLPGQSLGNTIYF.

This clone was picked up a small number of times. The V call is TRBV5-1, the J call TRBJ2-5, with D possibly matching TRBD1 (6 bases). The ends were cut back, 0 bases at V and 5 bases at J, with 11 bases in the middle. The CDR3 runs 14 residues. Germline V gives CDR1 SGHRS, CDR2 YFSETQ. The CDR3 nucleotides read TGCGCCAGCAGCTTGGGTGGCAGGGGCGAGACCCAGTACTTC. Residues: CASSLGGRGETQYF.

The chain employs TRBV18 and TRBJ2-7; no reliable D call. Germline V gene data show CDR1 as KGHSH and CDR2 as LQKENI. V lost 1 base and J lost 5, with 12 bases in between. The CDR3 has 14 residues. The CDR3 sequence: CASSPQRDRDEQYF. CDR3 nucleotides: TGTGCCAGCTCACCACAGAGAGACCGGGACGAGCAGTACTTC.

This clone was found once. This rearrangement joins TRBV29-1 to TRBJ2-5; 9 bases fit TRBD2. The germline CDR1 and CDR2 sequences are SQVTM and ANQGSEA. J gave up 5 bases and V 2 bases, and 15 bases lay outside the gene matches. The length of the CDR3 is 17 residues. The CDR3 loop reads CSVEPAASGIGKETQYF. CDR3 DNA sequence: TGCAGCGTTGAACCGGCGGCTAGCGGGATTGGTAAGGAGACCCAGTACTTC. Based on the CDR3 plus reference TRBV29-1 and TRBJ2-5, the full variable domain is SAVISQKPSRDICQRGTSLTIQCQVDSQVTMMFWYRQQPGQSLTLIATANQGSEATYESGFVIDKFPISRPNLTFSTLTVSNMSPEDSSIYLCSVEPAASGIGKETQYFGPGTRLLVL.

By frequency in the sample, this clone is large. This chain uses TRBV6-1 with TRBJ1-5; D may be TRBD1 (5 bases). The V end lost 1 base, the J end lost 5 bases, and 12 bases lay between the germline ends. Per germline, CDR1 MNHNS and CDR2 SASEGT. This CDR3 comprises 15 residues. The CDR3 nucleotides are TGTGCCAGCAGTGAAGACAGGCTGGGAGATCAGCCCCAGCATTTT. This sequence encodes CASSEDRLGDQPQHF.

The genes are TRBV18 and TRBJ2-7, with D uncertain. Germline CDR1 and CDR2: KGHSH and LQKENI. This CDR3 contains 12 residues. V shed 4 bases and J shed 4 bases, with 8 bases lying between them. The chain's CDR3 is CASSRTVYEQYF. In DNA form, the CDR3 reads TGTGCCAGCTCACGGACGGTATACGAGCAGTACTTC.

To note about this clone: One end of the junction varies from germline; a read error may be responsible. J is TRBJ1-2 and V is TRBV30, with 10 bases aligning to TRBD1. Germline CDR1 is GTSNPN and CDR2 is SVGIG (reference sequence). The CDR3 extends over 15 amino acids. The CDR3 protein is CAWRHETGTGAGTGF. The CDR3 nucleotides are TGTGCCTGGAGACATGAAACGGGGACAGGGGCAGGGACGGGCTTC.

The DNA of the CDR3 is TGTGCCAGCTCCGGGAGGCTCCCTCTCCCCAACGCGGATGAAAAACTGTTTTTT. Protein sequence: CASSGRLPLPNADEKLFF. This chain connects TRBV18 to TRBJ1-4; D remains ambiguous. V was clipped by 6 bases and J by 6 bases, with 26 bases between them. CDR3 length equals 18 residues. Germline loops: CDR1 KGHSH, CDR2 LQKENI.

The chain's CDR3 is CASSLWSGEDTGELFF. For the CDR3, the DNA is TGTGCCAGCAGTTTATGGTCAGGGGAGGACACCGGGGAGCTGTTTTTT. The chain employs TRBV28 and TRBJ2-2, with D tentatively TRBD1 or TRBD2 (6 bases each). The CDR3 contains 16 residues. V was clipped by 0 bases and J by 3 bases, with 11 bases between them. The germline V gene encodes CDR1 MDHEN and CDR2 SYDVKM.

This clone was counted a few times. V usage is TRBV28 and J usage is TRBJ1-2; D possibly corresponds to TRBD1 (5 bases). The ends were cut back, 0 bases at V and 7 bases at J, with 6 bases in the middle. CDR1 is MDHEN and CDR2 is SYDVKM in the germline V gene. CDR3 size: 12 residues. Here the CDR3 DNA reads TGTGCCAGCAGTTTATGGAGGGGTGGCTACACCTTC. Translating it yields CASSLWRGGYTF.

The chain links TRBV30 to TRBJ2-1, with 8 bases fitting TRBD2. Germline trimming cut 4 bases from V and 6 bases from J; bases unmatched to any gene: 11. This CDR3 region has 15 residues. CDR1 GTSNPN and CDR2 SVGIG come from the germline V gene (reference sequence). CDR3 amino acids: CAWTTGGTRGNEQFF. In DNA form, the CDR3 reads TGTGCCTGGACCACGGGGGGGACTAGGGGCAATGAGCAGTTCTTC.

CDR3 nucleotides: TGCGCCAGCAGCTTGTCGGATTCTGGAAACACCATATATTTT. It is translated as CASSLSDSGNTIYF. V is TRBV5-1 and J is TRBJ1-3; D unclear. This CDR3 spans 14 amino acids. Trimming cost V 1 base and J 1 base, with 6 bases left between them. CDR1 and CDR2 (germline): SGHRS, YFSETQ.

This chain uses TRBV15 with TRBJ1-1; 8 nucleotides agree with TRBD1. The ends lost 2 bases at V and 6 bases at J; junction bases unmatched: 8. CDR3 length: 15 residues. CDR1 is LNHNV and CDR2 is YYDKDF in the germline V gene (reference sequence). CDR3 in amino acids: CATSRQGAGVAEAFF. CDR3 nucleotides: TGTGCCACCAGCAGACAGGGGGCAGGTGTCGCTGAAGCTTTCTTT.

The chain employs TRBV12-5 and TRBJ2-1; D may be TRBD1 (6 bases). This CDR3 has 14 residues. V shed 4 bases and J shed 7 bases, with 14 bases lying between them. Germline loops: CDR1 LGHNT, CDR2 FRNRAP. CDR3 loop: CASGSGHSSNEQFF. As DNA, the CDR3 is TGTGCTAGTGGTTCGGGACATTCGTCGAATGAGCAGTTCTTC. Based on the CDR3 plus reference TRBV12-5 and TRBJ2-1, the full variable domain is DARVTQTPRHKVTEMGQEVTMRCQPILGHNTVFWYRQTMMQGLELLAYFRNRAPLDDSGMPKDRFSAEMPDATLATLKIQPSEPRDSAVYFCASGSGHSSNEQFFGPGTRLTVL.

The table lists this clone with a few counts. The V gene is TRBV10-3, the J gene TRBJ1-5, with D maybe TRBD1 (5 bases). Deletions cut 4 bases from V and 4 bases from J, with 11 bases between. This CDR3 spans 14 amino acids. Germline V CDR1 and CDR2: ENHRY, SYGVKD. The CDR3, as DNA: TGTGCCATCAGTGTCGGGGGGGGTAATCAGCCCCAGCATTTT. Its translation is CAISVGGGNQPQHF.

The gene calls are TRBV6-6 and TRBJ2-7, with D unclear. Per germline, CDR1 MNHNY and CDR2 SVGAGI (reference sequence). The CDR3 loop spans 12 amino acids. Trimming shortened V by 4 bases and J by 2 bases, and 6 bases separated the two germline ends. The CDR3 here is CASSSVAYEQYF. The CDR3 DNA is TGTGCCAGCAGTTCAGTAGCCTACGAGCAGTACTTC.

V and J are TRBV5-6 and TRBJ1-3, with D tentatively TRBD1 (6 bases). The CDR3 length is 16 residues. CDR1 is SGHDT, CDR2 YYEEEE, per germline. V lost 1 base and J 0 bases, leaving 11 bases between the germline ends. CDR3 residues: CASSLTGSSSGNTIYF. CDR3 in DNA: TGTGCCAGCAGCTTGACAGGGTCCAGCTCTGGAAACACCATATATTTT. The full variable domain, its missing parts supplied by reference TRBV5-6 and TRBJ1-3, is DAGVTQSPTHLIKTRGQQVTLRCSPKSGHDTVSWYQQALGQGPQFIFQYYEEEERQRGNFPDRFSGHQFPNYSSELNVNALLLGDSALYLCASSLTGSSSGNTIYFGEGSWLTVV.

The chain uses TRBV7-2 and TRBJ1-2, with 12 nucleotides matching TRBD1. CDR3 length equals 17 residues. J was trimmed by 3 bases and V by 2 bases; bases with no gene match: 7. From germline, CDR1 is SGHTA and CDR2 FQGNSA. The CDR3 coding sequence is TGTGCCAGCAGCTTAATTGGGGGACAGGGGGCTGACTATGGCTACACCTTC. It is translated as CASSLIGGQGADYGYTF. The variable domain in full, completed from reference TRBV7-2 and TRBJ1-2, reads GAGVSQSPSNKVTEKGKDVELRCDPISGHTALYWYRQSLGQGLEFLIYFQGNSAPDKSGLPSDRFSAERTGGSVSTLTIQRTQQEDSAVYLCASSLIGGQGADYGYTFGSGTRLTVV.

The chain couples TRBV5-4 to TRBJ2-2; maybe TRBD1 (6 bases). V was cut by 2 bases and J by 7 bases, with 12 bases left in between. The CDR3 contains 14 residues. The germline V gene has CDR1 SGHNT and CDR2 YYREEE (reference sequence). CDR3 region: CASSFRGNIGELFF. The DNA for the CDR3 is TGTGCCAGCAGCTTCAGGGGTAATATCGGGGAGCTGTTTTTT.

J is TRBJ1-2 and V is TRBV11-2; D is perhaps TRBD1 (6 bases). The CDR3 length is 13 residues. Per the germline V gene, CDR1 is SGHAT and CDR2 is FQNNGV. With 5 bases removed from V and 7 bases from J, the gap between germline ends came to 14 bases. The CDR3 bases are TGTGCCAGCAGCCGGGTACAGGGCGGTGGCTACACCTTC. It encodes CASSRVQGGGYTF.